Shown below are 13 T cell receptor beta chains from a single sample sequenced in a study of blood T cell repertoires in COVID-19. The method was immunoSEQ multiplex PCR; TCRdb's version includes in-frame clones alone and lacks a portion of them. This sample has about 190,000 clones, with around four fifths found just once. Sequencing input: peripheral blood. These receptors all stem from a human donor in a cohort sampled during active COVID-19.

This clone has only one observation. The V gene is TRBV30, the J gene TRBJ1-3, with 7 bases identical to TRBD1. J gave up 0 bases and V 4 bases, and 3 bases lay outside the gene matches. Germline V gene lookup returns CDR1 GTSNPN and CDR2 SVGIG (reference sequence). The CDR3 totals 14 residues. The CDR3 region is CAWKGTVSGNTIYF. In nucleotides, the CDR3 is TGTGCCTGGAAAGGGACAGTCTCTGGAAACACCATATATTTT. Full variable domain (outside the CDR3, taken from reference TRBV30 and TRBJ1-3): SQTIHQWPATLVQPVGSPLSLECTVEGTSNPNLYWYRQAAGRGLQLLFYSVGIGQISSEVPQNLSASRPQDRQFILSSKKLLLSDSGFYLCAWKGTVSGNTIYFGEGSWLTVV.

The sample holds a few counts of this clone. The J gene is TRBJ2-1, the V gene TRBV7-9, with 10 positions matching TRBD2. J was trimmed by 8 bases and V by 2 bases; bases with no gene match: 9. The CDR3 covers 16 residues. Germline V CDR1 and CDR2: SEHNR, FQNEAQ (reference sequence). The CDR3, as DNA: TGTGCCAGCAGCTTATTGGCTAGCGGGAGTAGTGATGAGCAGTTCTTC. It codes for CASSLLASGSSDEQFF.

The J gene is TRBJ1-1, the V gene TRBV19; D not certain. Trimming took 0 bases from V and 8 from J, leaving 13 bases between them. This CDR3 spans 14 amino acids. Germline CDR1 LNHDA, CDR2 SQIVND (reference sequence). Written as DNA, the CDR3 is TGTGCCAGTAGTATAGATACCGAGGGAGCCGAAGCTTTCTTT. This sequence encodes CASSIDTEGAEAFF.

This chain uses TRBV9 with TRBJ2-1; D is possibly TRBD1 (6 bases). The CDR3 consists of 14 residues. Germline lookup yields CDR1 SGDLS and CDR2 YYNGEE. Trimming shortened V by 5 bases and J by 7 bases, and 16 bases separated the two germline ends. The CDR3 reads CASSTGWLGNEQFF. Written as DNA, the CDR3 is TGTGCCAGCAGTACAGGGTGGTTGGGGAATGAGCAGTTCTTC. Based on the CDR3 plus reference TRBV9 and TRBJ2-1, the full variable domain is DSGVTQTPKHLITATGQRVTLRCSPRSGDLSVYWYQQSLDQGLQFLIQYYNGEERAKGNILERFSAQQFPDLHSELNLSSLELGDSALYFCASSTGWLGNEQFFGPGTRLTVL.

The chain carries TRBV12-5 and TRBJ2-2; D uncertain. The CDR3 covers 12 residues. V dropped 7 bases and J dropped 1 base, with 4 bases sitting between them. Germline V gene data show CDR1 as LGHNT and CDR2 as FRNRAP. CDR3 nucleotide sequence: TGTGCTAGTGCGAGGAACACCGGGGAGCTGTTTTTT. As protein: CASARNTGELFF.

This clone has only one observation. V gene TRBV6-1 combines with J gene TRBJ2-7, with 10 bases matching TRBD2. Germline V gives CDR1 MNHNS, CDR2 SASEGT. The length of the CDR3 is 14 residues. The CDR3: CASSKAGGSYEQYV. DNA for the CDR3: TGTGCCAGCAGTAAAGCGGGGGGGAGCTACGAGCAGTACGTC.

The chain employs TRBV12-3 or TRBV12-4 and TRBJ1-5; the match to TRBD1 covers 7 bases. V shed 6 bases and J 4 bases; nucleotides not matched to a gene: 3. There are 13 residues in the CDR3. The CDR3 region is CASSPDRNQPQHF. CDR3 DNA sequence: TGTGCCAGCAGCCCGGACAGGAATCAGCCCCAGCATTTT.

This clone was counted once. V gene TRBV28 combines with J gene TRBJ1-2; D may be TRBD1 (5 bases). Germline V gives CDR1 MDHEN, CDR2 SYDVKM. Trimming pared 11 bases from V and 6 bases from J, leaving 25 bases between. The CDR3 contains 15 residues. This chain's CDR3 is CASEVGRGYRDGYTF. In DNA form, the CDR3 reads TGTGCCTCAGAAGTGGGGAGGGGATATCGAGATGGCTACACCTTC.

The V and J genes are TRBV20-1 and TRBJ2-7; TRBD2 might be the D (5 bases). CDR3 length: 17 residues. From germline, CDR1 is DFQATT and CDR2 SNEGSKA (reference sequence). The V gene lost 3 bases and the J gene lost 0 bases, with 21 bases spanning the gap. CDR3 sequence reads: CSASDADSSLISYEQYF. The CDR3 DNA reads TGCAGTGCTAGTGATGCGGACTCCTCCCTTATCTCCTACGAGCAGTACTTC.

The CDR3, as DNA: TGTGCCAGCAGTGATATGCGAAGCACAGATACGCAGTATTTT. Translating it yields CASSDMRSTDTQYF. The gene calls are TRBV25-1 and TRBJ2-3; unclear D gene. The CDR3 runs 14 residues. V lost 3 bases to trimming and J lost 0 bases, with 7 bases between them. From germline, CDR1 is MGHDK and CDR2 SYGVNS.

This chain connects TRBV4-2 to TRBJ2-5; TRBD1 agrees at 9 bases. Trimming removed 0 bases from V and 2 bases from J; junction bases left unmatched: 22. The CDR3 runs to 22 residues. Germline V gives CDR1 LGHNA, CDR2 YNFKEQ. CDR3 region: CASSQELALGQGFRRRQETQYF. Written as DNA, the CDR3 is TGTGCCAGCAGCCAAGAGTTGGCTTTGGGACAGGGATTTCGGCGGAGACAAGAGACCCAGTACTTC.

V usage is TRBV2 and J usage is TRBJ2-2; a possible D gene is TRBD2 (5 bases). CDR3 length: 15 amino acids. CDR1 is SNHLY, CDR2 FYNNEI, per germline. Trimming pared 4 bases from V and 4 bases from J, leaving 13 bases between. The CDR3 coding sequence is TGTGCCAGCAGTGTAGTTTTAGGGAGCACCGGGGAGCTGTTTTTT. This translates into CASSVVLGSTGELFF.

DNA of the CDR3: TGTGCCAGCAGTTCGACAGGGACCTATGGCTACACCTTC. The encoded protein is CASSSTGTYGYTF. The chain carries TRBV6-5 and TRBJ1-2, with 7 bases fitting TRBD1. This CDR3 spans 13 amino acids. With 4 bases clipped from V and 4 bases from J, the junction kept 3 bases outside the gene matches. Germline loops: CDR1 MNHEY, CDR2 SVGAGI.